The 25 T cell receptor beta chains presented below share a single source sample, sequenced in a study of a mutant IDH1 vaccine in newly diagnosed glioma. Profiling relied on immunoSEQ multiplex PCR, and the TCRdb table lists in-frame clones only, not all of them. This sample yields about 98,000 clones, of which roughly 90% are seen a single time; around 0.6% belongs to the top ten. Stated time point: baseline, week 1 (first vaccination visit). Treatment described: pre-vaccination baseline after standard-of-care therapy. This specimen consisted of PBMCs, obtained from a glioma patient treated with radiotherapy, temozolomide or both. The receptors originated from a woman aged 45-65 years with glioma.

This chain links TRBV10-3 with TRBJ1-6; 7 bases are a match to TRBD1. Germline lookup yields CDR1 ENHRY and CDR2 SYGVKD. The CDR3 length is 12 residues. With V trimmed by 2 bases and J by 15 bases, 4 bases remained unmatched. CDR3 nucleotide sequence: TGTGCCATCAGTGAGCGGACAGGCTACCTCCACTTT. It specifies CAISERTGYLHF.

The CDR3 bases are TGTGCCAGTAGTATGGCCGGGACAGGGGGAAATGAGCAGTTCTTC. Translation: CASSMAGTGGNEQFF. The chain is built from TRBV19 and TRBJ2-1; 11 bases are shared with TRBD1. CDR3 length: 15 residues. Trimming took 3 bases from V and 7 from J; bases not matched to a gene: 5. Germline V lookup: CDR1 LNHDA, CDR2 SQIVND (reference sequence).

This clone was seen just once. The V and J genes are TRBV2 and TRBJ1-5, with D maybe TRBD1 (6 bases). CDR1 and CDR2 from the germline V gene are SNHLY and FYNNEI. V lost 7 bases and J 2 bases, leaving 12 bases between the germline ends. The length of the CDR3 is 14 residues. Here the CDR3 DNA reads TGTGCCAGCATACAGGGAAAGGGCAATCAGCCCCAGCATTTT. This codes for CASIQGKGNQPQHF.

The genes are TRBV7-9 and TRBJ2-7, with D unclear. The CDR3 consists of 14 residues. Germline V gives CDR1 SEHNR, CDR2 FQNEAQ (reference sequence). The germline V and J ends were trimmed by 2 bases and 1 base, with 9 bases remaining between them. CDR3 region: CASSLSRQSYEQYF. The DNA for the CDR3 is TGTGCCAGCAGCTTAAGCCGCCAATCCTACGAGCAGTACTTC.

Only a few counts were recorded for this clone. This CDR3 is CASSGGGDDQQFF. CDR3 in DNA: TGTGCCAGCTCTGGCGGGGGGGACGATCAGCAGTTCTTC. The gene calls are TRBV5-4 and TRBJ2-1, with 9 bases lining up with TRBD2. The CDR3 spans 13 residues. Per germline, CDR1 SGHNT and CDR2 YYREEE (reference sequence). Trimming at V came to 7 bases and at J to 11 bases, leaving 10 bases not matched to a gene.

This clone has a handful of counts. The gene calls are TRBV28 and TRBJ1-4; D unclear. The germline V gene has CDR1 MDHEN and CDR2 SYDVKM. V dropped 7 bases and J dropped 12 bases, with 12 bases sitting between them. CDR3 length equals 11 residues. CDR3 DNA sequence: TGTGCCAGCACTCTGATGGGAGAACTGTTTTTT. It specifies CASTLMGELFF.

The CDR3 region is CATGGRISYNEQFF. CDR3 in DNA: TGTGCCACCGGCGGGAGGATCTCCTACAATGAGCAGTTCTTC. The chain has TRBV15 and TRBJ2-1, with 8 bases aligning to TRBD2. Germline V lookup: CDR1 LNHNV, CDR2 YYDKDF (reference sequence). Trimming took 8 bases from V and 0 from J; bases not matched to a gene: 3. The CDR3 contains 14 residues.

CDR3 loop: CAKPDRPVHYGYTF. Written as DNA, the CDR3 is TGTGCCAAGCCGGACAGACCTGTGCACTATGGCTACACCTTC. J is TRBJ1-2 and V is TRBV27; tentative D call: TRBD1 (6 bases). This CDR3 has 14 residues. CDR1 MNHEY and CDR2 SMNVEV come from the germline V gene (reference sequence). The V end was cut by 10 bases, the J end by 3 bases, with 18 bases between.

The V gene is TRBV27, the J gene TRBJ2-3; D ambiguous. V gave up 7 bases and J gave up 0 bases, with 11 bases separating them. This CDR3 is 14 amino acids long. The germline V gene has CDR1 MNHEY and CDR2 SMNVEV (reference sequence). The CDR3 nucleotides read TGTGCCAGCACCCTGACTGACAGCACAGATACGCAGTATTTT. Translated: CASTLTDSTDTQYF.

The chain employs TRBV7-2 and TRBJ1-3; TRBD1 is a possible D gene (6 bases). CDR1 and CDR2 from the germline V gene are SGHTA and FQGNSA. V lost 6 bases and J lost 0, with 9 bases in between. The CDR3 extends over 14 amino acids. The CDR3 loop is CASRDRTSGNTIYF. Here the CDR3 DNA reads TGTGCCAGCAGGGACAGAACCTCTGGAAACACCATATATTTT.

This chain connects TRBV5-6 to TRBJ1-2; TRBD1 matches 8 bases. The germline V gene encodes CDR1 SGHDT and CDR2 YYEEEE. With 2 bases clipped from V and 7 bases from J, the junction kept 4 bases outside the gene matches. The CDR3 extends over 13 amino acids. Here the CDR3 DNA reads TGTGCCAGCAGCTTTTGGCAGGGGGCTGGCTACACCTTC. This gives the protein CASSFWQGAGYTF.

The V call is TRBV6-1, the J call TRBJ1-2; 8 bases are a match to TRBD1. CDR1 MNHNS and CDR2 SASEGT come from the germline V gene. With 2 bases clipped from V and 8 bases from J, the junction kept 4 bases outside the gene matches. This CDR3 has 13 amino acids. CDR3 DNA sequence: TGTGCCAGCAGTGAACCGGCAGGGGGCGGCTACACCTTC. Encoded protein: CASSEPAGGGYTF.

The V and J genes are TRBV2 and TRBJ1-3, with 7 bases fitting TRBD1. This CDR3 spans 16 amino acids. Germline loops: CDR1 SNHLY, CDR2 FYNNEI. The J segment lost 2 bases and the V segment lost 5 bases, leaving 9 bases of the junction unmatched. The CDR3 reads CASSITGVRAGNTIYF. CDR3 sequence (DNA): TGTGCCAGCAGTATAACAGGGGTTCGGGCTGGAAACACCATATATTTT.

The chain recombines TRBV5-1 with TRBJ2-1, with D possibly matching TRBD2 (6 bases). CDR1 is SGHRS, CDR2 YFSETQ, per germline. The CDR3 has 12 amino acids. V shed 7 bases and J shed 10 bases, with 15 bases lying between them. The CDR3 protein is CASGFMLAEQFF. The CDR3 nucleotides read TGCGCCAGCGGATTTATGCTAGCGGAGCAGTTCTTC.

The chain uses TRBV18 and TRBJ1-4; no clear D. This CDR3 has 16 residues. Germline values: CDR1 KGHSH, CDR2 LQKENI. The V end lost 3 bases, the J end lost 0 bases, and 11 bases lay between the germline ends. CDR3 DNA sequence: TGTGCCAGCTCACCTGAAGTAAGGGCAACTAATGAAAAACTGTTTTTT. It specifies CASSPEVRATNEKLFF.

This clone was observed a few times. The chain joins TRBV14 to TRBJ1-1; no definite D call. Trimming left V 4 bases short and J 4 bases short, with 4 bases between. Per the germline V gene, CDR1 is SGHDN and CDR2 is FVKESK. CDR3 length equals 11 residues. The CDR3 sequence: CASSLSTEAFF. Here the CDR3 DNA reads TGTGCCAGCAGCCTCTCCACTGAAGCTTTCTTT.

The rearrangement links TRBV6-1 to TRBJ2-7; D gene unclear. CDR3 length: 13 residues. Trimming stripped 0 bases from V and 2 bases from J, with 5 bases between. The germline gives CDR1 MNHNS, CDR2 SASEGT. The CDR3: CASSEAAAYEQYF. The DNA for the CDR3 is TGTGCCAGCAGTGAAGCAGCAGCCTACGAGCAGTACTTC.

Only a few counts were recorded for this clone. The chain combines TRBV6-1 with TRBJ1-2; D gene unclear. The germline V gene encodes CDR1 MNHNS and CDR2 SASEGT. This CDR3 contains 12 residues. With 1 base removed from V and 5 bases from J, the gap between germline ends came to 5 bases. The CDR3 DNA sequence: TGTGCCAGCAGTGAAGTAGGGTATGGCTACACCTTC. Translated, it gives CASSEVGYGYTF.

This sequence joins TRBV10-1 and TRBJ2-7, with unresolved D. Germline V gene lookup returns CDR1 WNHNN and CDR2 SYGVQD (reference sequence). V shed 10 bases and J shed 1 base, with 14 bases lying between them. There are 13 residues in the CDR3. Written as DNA, the CDR3 is TGCGCCACCTCGCCAGCTGGATCCTACGAGCAGTACTTC. This sequence encodes CATSPAGSYEQYF.

V is TRBV28 and J is TRBJ2-7; TRBD1 matches 7 bases. The germline V gene encodes CDR1 MDHEN and CDR2 SYDVKM. This CDR3 comprises 16 residues. J lost 2 bases, V lost 4 bases, and 11 bases had no gene match. DNA for the CDR3: TGTGCCAGCAGTTCTGGGACAGCCAACAGTCCCTACGAGCAGTACTTC. Translating gives CASSSGTANSPYEQYF. Using reference TRBV28 and TRBJ2-7 for the parts outside the CDR3, the full variable domain is DVKVTQSSRYLVKRTGEKVFLECVQDMDHENMFWYRQDPGLGLRLIYFSYDVKMKEKGDIPEGYSVSREKKERFSLILESASTNQTSMYLCASSSGTANSPYEQYFGPGTRLTVT.

V is TRBV28 and J is TRBJ1-1; 9 nucleotides match TRBD1. The CDR3 runs 14 residues. CDR1 and CDR2 (germline): MDHEN, SYDVKM. Losses at the gene ends were 6 bases for V and 5 bases for J; bases not matched to a gene: 7. This CDR3 reads CASRTGDRATEAFF. The CDR3 bases are TGTGCCAGCAGGACCGGGGACAGGGCGACTGAAGCTTTCTTT.

This clone was found once. The J gene is TRBJ1-1, the V gene TRBV28; tentatively, D is TRBD1 (6 bases). Deletions cut 5 bases from V and 0 bases from J, with 13 bases between. This CDR3 is 15 amino acids long. Germline assignment: CDR1 MDHEN and CDR2 SYDVKM. The CDR3: CASSQADSMNTEAFF. CDR3 sequence (DNA): TGTGCCAGCAGTCAGGCGGACAGCATGAACACTGAAGCTTTCTTT.

The rearrangement links TRBV19 to TRBJ1-5, with D perhaps TRBD1 (6 bases). This CDR3 region has 17 residues. CDR1 and CDR2 (germline): LNHDA, SQIVND (reference sequence). The ends were cut back, 1 base at V and 0 bases at J, with 13 bases in the middle. Here the CDR3 reads CASSIGVTGYSNQPQHF. CDR3 in DNA: TGTGCCAGTAGTATAGGGGTGACAGGTTATAGCAATCAGCCCCAGCATTTT.

V usage is TRBV19 and J usage is TRBJ2-5; D gene unclear. The ends were cut back, 3 bases at V and 1 base at J, with 9 bases in the middle. This CDR3 is built from 14 residues. Germline CDR1 LNHDA, CDR2 SQIVND (reference sequence). CDR3 sequence: CASSIRNTQETQYF. The CDR3 bases are TGTGCCAGTAGTATTAGGAACACCCAAGAGACCCAGTACTTC.

The chain is built from TRBV10-2 and TRBJ2-7; D is possibly TRBD1 or TRBD2 (5 bases each). This CDR3 is 13 amino acids long. The germline V and J ends were trimmed by 6 bases and 2 bases, with 11 bases remaining between them. From germline, CDR1 is WSHSY and CDR2 SAAADI. This CDR3 is CASRTGTPYEQYF. The CDR3 coding sequence is TGCGCCAGCAGAACCGGGACCCCCTACGAGCAGTACTTC.